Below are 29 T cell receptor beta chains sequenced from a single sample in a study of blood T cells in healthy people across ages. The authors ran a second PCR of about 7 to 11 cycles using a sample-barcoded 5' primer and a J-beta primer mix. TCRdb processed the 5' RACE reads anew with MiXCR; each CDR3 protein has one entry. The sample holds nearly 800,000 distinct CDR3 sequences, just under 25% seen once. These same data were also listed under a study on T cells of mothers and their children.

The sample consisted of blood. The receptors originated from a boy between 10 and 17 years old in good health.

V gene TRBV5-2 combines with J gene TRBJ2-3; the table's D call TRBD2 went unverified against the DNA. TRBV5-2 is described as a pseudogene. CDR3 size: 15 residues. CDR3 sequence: CASNGLAGPPDTQYF. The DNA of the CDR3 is TGTGCCAGCAATGGGCTAGCGGGACCCCCCGATACGCAGTATTTT.

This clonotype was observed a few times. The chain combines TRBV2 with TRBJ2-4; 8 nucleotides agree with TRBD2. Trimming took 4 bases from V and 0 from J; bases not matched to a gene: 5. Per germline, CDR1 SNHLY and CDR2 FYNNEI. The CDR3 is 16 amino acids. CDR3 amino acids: CASSGLATVAKNIQYF. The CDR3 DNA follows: TGTGCCAGCAGTGGACTAGCGACGGTAGCCAAAAACATTCAGTACTTC.

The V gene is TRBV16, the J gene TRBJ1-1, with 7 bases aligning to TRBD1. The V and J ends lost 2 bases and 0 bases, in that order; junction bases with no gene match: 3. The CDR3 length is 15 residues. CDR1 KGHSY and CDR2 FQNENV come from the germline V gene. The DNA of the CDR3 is TGTGCCAGCAGCCAAACAGGGGTGATGAACACTGAAGCTTTCTTT. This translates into CASSQTGVMNTEAFF.

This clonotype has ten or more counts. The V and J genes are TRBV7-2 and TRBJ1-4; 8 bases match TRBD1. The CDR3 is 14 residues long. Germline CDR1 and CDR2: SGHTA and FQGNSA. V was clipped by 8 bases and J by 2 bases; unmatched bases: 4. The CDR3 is CASQGATTNEKLFF. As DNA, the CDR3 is TGTGCCAGCCAGGGGGCAACTACTAATGAAAAACTGTTTTTT.

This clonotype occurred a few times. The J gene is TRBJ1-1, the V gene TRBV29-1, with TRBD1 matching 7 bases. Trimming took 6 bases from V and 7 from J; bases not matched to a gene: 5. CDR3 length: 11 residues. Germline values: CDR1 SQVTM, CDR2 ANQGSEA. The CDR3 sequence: CSVPGGIEAFF. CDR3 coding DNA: TGCAGCGTGCCAGGGGGGATTGAAGCTTTCTTT.

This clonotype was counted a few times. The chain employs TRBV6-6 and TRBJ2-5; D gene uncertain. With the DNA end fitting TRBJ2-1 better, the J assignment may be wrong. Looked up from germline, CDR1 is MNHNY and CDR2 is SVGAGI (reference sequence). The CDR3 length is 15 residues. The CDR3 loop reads CASSYFRSTYNEQFF. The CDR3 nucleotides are TGTGCCAGCAGTTACTTCAGGTCAACCTACAATGAGCAGTTCTTC.

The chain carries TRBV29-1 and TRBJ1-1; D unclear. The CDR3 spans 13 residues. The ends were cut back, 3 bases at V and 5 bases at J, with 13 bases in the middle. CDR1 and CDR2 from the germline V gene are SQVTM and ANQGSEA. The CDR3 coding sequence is TGCAGCGTTGACCGTAGCTCGGGGACTGAAGCTTTCTTT. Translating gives CSVDRSSGTEAFF.

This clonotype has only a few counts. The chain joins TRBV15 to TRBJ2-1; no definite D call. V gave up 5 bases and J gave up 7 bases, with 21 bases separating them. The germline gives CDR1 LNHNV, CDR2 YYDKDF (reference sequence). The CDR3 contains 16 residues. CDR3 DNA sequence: TGTGCCACCAGCTCAATGGAGCGTGTGGTGTCTAATGAGCAGTTCTTC. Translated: CATSSMERVVSNEQFF.

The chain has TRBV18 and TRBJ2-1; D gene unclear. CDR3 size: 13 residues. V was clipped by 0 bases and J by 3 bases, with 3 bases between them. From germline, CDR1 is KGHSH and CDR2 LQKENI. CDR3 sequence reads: CASSPPFYNEQFF. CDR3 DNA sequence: TGTGCCAGCTCACCACCATTCTACAATGAGCAGTTCTTC.

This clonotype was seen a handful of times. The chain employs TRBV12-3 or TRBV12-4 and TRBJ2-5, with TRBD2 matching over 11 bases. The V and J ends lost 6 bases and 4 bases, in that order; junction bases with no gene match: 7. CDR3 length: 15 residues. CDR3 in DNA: TGTGCCAGCAGCTTGGGACTAGCGGTAACAGAGACCCAGTACTTC. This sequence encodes CASSLGLAVTETQYF.

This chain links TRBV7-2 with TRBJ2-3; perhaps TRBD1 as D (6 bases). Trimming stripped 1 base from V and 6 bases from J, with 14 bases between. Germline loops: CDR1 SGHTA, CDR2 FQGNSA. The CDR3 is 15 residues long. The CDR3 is CASSLVPVRGDTQYF. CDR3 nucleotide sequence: TGTGCCAGCAGCTTAGTCCCTGTAAGGGGGGATACGCAGTATTTT.

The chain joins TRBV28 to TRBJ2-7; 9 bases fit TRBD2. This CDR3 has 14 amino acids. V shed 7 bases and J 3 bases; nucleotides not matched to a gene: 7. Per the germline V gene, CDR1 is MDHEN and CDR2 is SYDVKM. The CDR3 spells CASTENSGSYEQYF. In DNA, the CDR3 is TGTGCCAGCACCGAAAATAGCGGGAGCTACGAGCAGTACTTC.

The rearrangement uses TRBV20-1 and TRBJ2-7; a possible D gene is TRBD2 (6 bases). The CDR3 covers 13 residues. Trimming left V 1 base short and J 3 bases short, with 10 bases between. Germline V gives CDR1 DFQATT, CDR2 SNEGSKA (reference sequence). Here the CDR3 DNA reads TGCAGTGCTAGAGTCCGGGAGAGCTACGAGCAGTACTTC. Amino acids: CSARVRESYEQYF.

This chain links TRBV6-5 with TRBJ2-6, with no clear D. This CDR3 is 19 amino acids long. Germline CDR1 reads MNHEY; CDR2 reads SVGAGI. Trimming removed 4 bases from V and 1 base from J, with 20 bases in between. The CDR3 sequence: CASSSSRISPLSGANVLTF. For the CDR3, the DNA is TGTGCCAGCAGTTCCTCCCGGATCTCGCCGCTTTCTGGGGCCAACGTCCTGACTTTC.

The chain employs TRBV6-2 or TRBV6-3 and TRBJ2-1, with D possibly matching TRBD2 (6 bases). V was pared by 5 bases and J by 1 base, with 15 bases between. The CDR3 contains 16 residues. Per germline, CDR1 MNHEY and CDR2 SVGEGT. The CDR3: CASSRSGGASYNEQFF. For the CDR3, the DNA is TGTGCCAGCAGTCGATCCGGAGGGGCGTCCTACAATGAGCAGTTCTTC.

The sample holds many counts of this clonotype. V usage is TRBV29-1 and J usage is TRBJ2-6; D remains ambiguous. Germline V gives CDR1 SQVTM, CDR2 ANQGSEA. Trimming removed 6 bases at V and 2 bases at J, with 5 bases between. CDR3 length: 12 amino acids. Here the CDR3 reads CSVWAGANVLTF. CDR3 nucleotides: TGCAGCGTCTGGGCTGGGGCCAACGTCCTGACTTTC. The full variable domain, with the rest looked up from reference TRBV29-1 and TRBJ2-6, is SAVISQKPSRDICQRGTSLTIQCQVDSQVTMMFWYRQQPGQSLTLIATANQGSEATYESGFVIDKFPISRPNLTFSTLTVSNMSPEDSSIYLCSVWAGANVLTFGAGSRLTVL.

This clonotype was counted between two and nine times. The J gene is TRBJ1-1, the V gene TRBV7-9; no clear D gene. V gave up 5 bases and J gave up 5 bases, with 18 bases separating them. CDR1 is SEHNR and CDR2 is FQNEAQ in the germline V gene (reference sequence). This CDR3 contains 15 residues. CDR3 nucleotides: TGTGCCAGCAGCCGATCCGTCCGCGGGGTGACTGAAGCTTTCTTT. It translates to CASSRSVRGVTEAFF. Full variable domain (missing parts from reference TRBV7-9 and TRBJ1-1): DTGVSQNPRHKITKRGQNVTFRCDPISEHNRLYWYRQTLGQGPEFLTYFQNEAQLEKSRLLSDRFSAERPKGSFSTLEIQRTEQGDSAMYLCASSRSVRGVTEAFFGQGTRLTVV.

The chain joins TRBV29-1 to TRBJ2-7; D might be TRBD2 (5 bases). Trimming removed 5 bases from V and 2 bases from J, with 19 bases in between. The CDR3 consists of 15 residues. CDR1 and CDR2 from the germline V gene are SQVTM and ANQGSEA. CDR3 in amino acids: CSVRGDEGNPYEQYF. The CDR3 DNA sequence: TGCAGCGTTCGGGGTGACGAAGGAAATCCCTACGAGCAGTACTTC.

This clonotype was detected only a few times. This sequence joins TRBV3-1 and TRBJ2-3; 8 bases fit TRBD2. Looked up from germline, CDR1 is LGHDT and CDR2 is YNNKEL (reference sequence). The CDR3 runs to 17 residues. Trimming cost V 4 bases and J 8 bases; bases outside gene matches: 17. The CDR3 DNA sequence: TGTGCCAGCAGCCGCGGGGGGCGCGGGAGTGGATTGGCTACGCAGTATTTT. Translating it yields CASSRGGRGSGLATQYF.

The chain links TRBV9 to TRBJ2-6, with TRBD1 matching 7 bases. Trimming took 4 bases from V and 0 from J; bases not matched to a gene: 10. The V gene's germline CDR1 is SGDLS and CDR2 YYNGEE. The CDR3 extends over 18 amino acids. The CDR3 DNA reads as TGTGCCAGCAGCCCCCGGGGACAGATAAGCTCTGGGGCCAACGTCCTGACTTTC. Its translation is CASSPRGQISSGANVLTF.

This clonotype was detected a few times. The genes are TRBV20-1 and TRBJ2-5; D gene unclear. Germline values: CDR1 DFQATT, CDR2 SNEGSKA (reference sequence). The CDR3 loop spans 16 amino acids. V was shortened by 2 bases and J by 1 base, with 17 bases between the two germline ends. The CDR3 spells CSARYSVPRAQETQYF. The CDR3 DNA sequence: TGCAGTGCTAGATATTCGGTCCCACGGGCCCAAGAGACCCAGTACTTC.

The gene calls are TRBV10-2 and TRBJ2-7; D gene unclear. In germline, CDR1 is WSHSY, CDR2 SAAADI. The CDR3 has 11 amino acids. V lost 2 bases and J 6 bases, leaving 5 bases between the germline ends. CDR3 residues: CASSEGSEQYF. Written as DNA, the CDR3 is TGCGCCAGCAGTGAGGGAAGCGAGCAGTACTTC.

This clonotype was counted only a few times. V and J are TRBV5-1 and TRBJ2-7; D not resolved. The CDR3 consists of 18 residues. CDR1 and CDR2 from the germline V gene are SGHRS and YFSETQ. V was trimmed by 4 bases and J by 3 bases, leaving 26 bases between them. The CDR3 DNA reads TGCGCCAGCAGCCTTGGAACCTTCGGAACATCTGGATACTACGAGCAGTACTTC. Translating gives CASSLGTFGTSGYYEQYF.

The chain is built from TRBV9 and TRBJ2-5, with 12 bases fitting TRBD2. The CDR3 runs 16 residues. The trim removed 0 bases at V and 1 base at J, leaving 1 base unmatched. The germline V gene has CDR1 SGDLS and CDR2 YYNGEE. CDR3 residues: CASSVGLAGAQETQYF. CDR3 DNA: TGTGCCAGCAGCGTAGGACTAGCGGGGGCCCAAGAGACCCAGTACTTC.

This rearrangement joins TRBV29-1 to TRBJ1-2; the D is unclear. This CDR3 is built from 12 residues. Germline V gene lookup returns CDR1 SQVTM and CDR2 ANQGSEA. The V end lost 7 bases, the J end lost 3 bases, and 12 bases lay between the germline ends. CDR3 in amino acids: CSGSDGDYGYTF. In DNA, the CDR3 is TGCAGCGGCTCAGACGGAGACTATGGCTACACCTTC. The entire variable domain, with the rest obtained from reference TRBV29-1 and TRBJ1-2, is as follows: SAVISQKPSRDICQRGTSLTIQCQVDSQVTMMFWYRQQPGQSLTLIATANQGSEATYESGFVIDKFPISRPNLTFSTLTVSNMSPEDSSIYLCSGSDGDYGYTFGSGTRLTVV.

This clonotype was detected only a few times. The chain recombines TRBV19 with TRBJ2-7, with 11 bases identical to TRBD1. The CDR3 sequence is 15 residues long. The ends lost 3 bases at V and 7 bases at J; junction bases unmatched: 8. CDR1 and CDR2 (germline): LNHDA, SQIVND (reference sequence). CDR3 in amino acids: CASSIAGTGGSEQYF. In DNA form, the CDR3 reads TGTGCCAGTAGTATCGCCGGGACAGGGGGATCTGAGCAGTACTTC.

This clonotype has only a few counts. The CDR3 sequence: CASSLGRDRVADTQYF. The CDR3 DNA follows: TGTGCCAGCAGCTTGGGCCGGGACAGGGTCGCAGATACGCAGTATTTT. The rearrangement links TRBV5-5 to TRBJ2-3, with 9 nucleotides matching TRBD1. The CDR3 has 16 residues. Germline values: CDR1 SGHKS, CDR2 YYEKEE (reference sequence). V gave up 0 bases and J gave up 4 bases; unmatched junction bases: 6.

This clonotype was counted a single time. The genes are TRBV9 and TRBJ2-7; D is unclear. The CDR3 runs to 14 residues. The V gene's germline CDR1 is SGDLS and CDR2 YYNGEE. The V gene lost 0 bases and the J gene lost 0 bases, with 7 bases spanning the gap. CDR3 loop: CASSVAVGSYEQYF. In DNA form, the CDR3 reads TGTGCCAGCAGCGTAGCCGTGGGCTCCTACGAGCAGTACTTC. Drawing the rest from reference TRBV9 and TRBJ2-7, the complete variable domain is DSGVTQTPKHLITATGQRVTLRCSPRSGDLSVYWYQQSLDQGLQFLIQYYNGEERAKGNILERFSAQQFPDLHSELNLSSLELGDSALYFCASSVAVGSYEQYFGPGTRLTVT.

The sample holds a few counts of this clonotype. The CDR3 region is CASSPSTGTTGELFF. The CDR3 DNA reads as TGCGCCAGCAGCCCATCGACAGGGACCACCGGGGAGCTGTTTTTT. V gene TRBV5-1 combines with J gene TRBJ2-2; 7 bases map to TRBD1. V shed 4 bases and J 4 bases; nucleotides not matched to a gene: 7. The CDR3 extends over 15 amino acids. Germline lookup yields CDR1 SGHRS and CDR2 YFSETQ.